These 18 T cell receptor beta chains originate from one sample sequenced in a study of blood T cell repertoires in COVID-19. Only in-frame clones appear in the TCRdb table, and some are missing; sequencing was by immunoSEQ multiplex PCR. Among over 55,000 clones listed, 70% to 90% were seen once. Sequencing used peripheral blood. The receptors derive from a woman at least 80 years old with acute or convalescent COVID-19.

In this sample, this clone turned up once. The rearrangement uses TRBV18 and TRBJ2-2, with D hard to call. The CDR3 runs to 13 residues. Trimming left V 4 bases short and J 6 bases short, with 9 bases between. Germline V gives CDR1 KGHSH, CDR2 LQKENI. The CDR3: CASSRDKAGELFF. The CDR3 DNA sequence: TGTGCCAGCTCACGTGACAAGGCCGGGGAGCTGTTTTTT.

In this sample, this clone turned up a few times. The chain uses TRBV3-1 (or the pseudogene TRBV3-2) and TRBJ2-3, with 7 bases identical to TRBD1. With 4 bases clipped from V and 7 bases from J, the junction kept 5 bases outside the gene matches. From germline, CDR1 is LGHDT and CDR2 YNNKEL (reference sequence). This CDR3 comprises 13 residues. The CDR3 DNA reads TGTGCCAGCAGCCCCAGGGACAGCTATACGCAGTATTTT. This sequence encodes CASSPRDSYTQYF.

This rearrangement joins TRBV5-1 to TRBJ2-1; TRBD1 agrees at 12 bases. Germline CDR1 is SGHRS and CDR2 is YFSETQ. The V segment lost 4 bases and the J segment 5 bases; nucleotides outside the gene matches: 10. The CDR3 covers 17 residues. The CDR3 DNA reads TGCGCCAGCAGCGAGCAACCCGGGACAGGGGGCAACAATGAGCAGTTCTTC. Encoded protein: CASSEQPGTGGNNEQFF.

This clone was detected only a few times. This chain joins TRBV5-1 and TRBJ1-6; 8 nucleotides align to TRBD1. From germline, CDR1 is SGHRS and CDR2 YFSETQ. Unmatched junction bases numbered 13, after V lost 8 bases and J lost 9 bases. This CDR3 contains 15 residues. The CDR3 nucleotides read TGCGCCAGTGCTCCCACGGGACAGGATAGTTCACCCCTCCACTTT. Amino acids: CASAPTGQDSSPLHF.

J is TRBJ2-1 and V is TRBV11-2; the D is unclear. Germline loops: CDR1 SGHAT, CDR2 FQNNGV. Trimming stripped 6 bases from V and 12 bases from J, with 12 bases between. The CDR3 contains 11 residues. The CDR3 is CASRLNEGQFF. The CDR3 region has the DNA TGTGCCAGCAGACTAAATGAAGGGCAGTTCTTC.

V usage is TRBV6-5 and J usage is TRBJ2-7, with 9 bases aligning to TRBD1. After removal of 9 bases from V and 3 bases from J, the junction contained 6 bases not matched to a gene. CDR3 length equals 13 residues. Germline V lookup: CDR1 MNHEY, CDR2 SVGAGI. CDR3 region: CASSQGASYEQYF. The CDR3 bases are TGTGCCAGTTCACAGGGGGCCAGCTACGAGCAGTACTTC.

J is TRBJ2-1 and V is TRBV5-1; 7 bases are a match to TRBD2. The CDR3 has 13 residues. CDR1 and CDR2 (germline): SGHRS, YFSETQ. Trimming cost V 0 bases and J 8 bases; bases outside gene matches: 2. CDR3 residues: CASSLAGGYEQFF. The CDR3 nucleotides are TGCGCCAGCAGCTTGGCCGGGGGGTATGAGCAGTTCTTC.

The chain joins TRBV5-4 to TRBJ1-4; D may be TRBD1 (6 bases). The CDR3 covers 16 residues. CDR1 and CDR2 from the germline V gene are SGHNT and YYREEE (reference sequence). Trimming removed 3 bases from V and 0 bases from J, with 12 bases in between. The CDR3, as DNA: TGTGCCAGCAGCTCCGGGACACATGCAACTAATGAAAAACTGTTTTTT. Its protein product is CASSSGTHATNEKLFF.

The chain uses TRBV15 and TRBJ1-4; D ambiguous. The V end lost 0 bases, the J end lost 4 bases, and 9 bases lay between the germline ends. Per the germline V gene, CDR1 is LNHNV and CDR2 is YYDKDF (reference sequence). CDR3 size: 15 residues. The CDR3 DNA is TGTGCCACCAGCAGAGACGGACTGGTTAATGAAAAACTGTTTTTT. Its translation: CATSRDGLVNEKLFF. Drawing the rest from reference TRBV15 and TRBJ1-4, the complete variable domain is DAMVIQNPRYQVTQFGKPVTLSCSQTLNHNVMYWYQQKSSQAPKLLFHYYDKDFNNEADTPDNFQSRRPNTSFCFLDIRSPGLGDTAMYLCATSRDGLVNEKLFFGSGTQLSVL.

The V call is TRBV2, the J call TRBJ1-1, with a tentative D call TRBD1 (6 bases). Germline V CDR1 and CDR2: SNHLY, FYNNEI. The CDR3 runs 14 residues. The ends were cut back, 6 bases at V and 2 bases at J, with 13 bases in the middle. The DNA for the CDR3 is TGTGCCAGCAGATTGGGACATTTAAACACTGAAGCTTTCTTT. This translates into CASRLGHLNTEAFF.

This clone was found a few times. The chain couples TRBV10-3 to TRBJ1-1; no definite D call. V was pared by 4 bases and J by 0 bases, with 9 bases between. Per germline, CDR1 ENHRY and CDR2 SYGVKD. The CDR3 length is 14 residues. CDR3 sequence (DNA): TGTGCCATCAGTGTAGGACTGATGAACACTGAAGCTTTCTTT. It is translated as CAISVGLMNTEAFF.

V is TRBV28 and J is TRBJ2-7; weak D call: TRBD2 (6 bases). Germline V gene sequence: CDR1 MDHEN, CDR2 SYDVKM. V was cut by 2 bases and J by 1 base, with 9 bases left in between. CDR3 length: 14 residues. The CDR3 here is CASSLPGRSYEQYF. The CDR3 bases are TGTGCCAGCAGTTTACCGGGGAGGTCCTACGAGCAGTACTTC.

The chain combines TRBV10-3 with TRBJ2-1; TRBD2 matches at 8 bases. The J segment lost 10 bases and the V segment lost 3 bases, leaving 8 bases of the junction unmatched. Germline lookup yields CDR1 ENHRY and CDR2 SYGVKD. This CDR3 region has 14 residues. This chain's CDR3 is CAISDSGGPLEQFF. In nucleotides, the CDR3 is TGTGCCATCAGTGACTCGGGAGGGCCGTTGGAGCAGTTCTTC.

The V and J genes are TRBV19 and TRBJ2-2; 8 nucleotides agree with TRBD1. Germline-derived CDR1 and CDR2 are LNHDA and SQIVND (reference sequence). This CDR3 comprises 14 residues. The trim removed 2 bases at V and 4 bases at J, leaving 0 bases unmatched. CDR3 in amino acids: CASSITGGTGELFF. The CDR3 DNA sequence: TGTGCCAGTAGTATAACAGGGGGCACCGGGGAGCTGTTTTTT.

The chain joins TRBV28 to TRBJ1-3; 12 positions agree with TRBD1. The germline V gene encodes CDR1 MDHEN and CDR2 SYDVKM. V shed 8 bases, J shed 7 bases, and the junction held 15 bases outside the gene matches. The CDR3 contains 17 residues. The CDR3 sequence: CASAGTGGLKRWNTIYF. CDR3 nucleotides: TGTGCCAGCGCCGGGACAGGGGGCTTAAAGCGCTGGAACACCATATATTTT.

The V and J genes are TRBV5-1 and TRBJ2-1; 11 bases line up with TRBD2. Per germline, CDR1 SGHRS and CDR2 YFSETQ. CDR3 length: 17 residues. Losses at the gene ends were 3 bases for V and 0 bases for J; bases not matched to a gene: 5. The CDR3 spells CASSSLAGGFSYNEQFF. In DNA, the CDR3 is TGCGCCAGCAGCTCCCTAGCGGGGGGATTCTCCTACAATGAGCAGTTCTTC.

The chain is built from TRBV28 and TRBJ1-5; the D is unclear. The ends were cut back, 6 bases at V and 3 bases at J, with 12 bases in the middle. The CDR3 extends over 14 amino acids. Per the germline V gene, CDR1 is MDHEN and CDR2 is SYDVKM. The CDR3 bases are TGTGCCAGCAGCCTCTCAGGTCCCAATCAGCCCCAGCATTTT. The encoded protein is CASSLSGPNQPQHF.

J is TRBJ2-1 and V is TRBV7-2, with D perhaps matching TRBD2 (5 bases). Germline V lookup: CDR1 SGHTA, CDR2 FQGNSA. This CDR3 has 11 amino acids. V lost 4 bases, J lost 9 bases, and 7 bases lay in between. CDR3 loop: CASSSGSEQFF. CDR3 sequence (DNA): TGTGCCAGCAGCTCGGGAAGTGAGCAGTTCTTC.